The source of this T cell receptor (beta chain) is a study of blood T cell repertoires in COVID-19. About this clone: Other DNA sequences in this sample translate to the same CDR3.

V lost 3 bases to trimming and J lost 3 bases; unmatched junction nucleotides: 0. This CDR3 has 13 residues. The germline V gene has CDR1 LGHDT and CDR2 YNNKEL (reference sequence). Here immunoSEQ multiplex PCR was the method, and the copy in TCRdb shows in-frame clones only, minus some. In the table there are some 70,000 clones, roughly 70% of which are singletons. Sequenced: peripheral blood. This TCR was recovered from a man in his sixties with acute or convalescent COVID-19. The chain combines TRBV3-1 (or the pseudogene TRBV3-2) with TRBJ2-5, with 8 bases lining up with TRBD1. The CDR3: CASSQDREETQYF. The CDR3 coding sequence is TGTGCCAGCAGCCAGGACAGGGAAGAGACCCAGTACTTC.